Presented here are 10 T cell receptor beta chains from one specimen sequenced in a study of T cells in Graves' hyperthyroidism and ophthalmopathy. From RNA transcripts, TCR beta CDR3 regions were amplified. The TCR CDR3 was amplified in a first-round RT-PCR using the HTBI primer set. Using its own MiXCR run on the multiplex PCR reads, TCRdb lists one record per CDR3 protein. The top ten clones hold 26% of a sample with 500,000 to 550,000 distinct CDR3 sequences, less than 25% of them seen once. The material sequenced was blood. The receptors derive from a man aged 18 to 29 with Graves' hyperthyroidism.

This chain joins TRBV12-3 or TRBV12-4 and TRBJ2-5; 8 bases match TRBD2. There are 15 residues in the CDR3. Trimming took 5 bases from V and 4 from J; bases not matched to a gene: 9. The CDR3 loop reads CASSPRRLATETQYF. DNA for the CDR3: TGTGCCAGCAGTCCTAGACGACTAGCGACAGAGACCCAGTACTTC.

In its sample, this clonotype was seen many times. The CDR3 DNA is TGTGCCAGCAGCCCCGGGACACTCAGCACAGATACGCAGTATTTT. It yields the protein CASSPGTLSTDTQYF. The J gene is TRBJ2-3, the V gene TRBV12-3 or TRBV12-4, with D maybe TRBD1 (6 bases). V was clipped by 6 bases and J by 0 bases, with 13 bases between them. The CDR3 loop spans 15 amino acids.

A few counts support this clonotype. The J gene is TRBJ2-7, the V gene TRBV19, with TRBD1 matching over 8 bases. Trimming at V came to 3 bases and at J to 1 base, leaving 2 bases not matched to a gene. The CDR3 runs 14 residues. Looked up from germline, CDR1 is LNHDA and CDR2 is SQIVND (reference sequence). CDR3 loop: CASSMGQVSYEQYF. The CDR3 DNA sequence: TGTGCCAGTAGTATGGGACAGGTTTCCTACGAGCAGTACTTC.

V usage is TRBV27 and J usage is TRBJ1-1, with D perhaps TRBD1 (5 bases). V was cut by 5 bases and J by 11 bases, with 21 bases left in between. The CDR3 loop spans 14 amino acids. Germline assignment: CDR1 MNHEY and CDR2 SMNVEV (reference sequence). The CDR3 reads CASSDPTLTAGAFF. For the CDR3, the DNA is TGTGCCAGCAGTGATCCTACCCTGACAGCTGGCGCTTTCTTT.

This clonotype occurred many times. The chain couples TRBV20-1 to TRBJ1-1, with a weak D call TRBD1 (5 bases). CDR1 DFQATT and CDR2 SNEGSKA come from the germline V gene (reference sequence). Deletions cut 3 bases from V and 5 bases from J, with 16 bases between. The CDR3 spans 14 residues. The CDR3 is CSARDGGKWTEAFF. The CDR3 DNA follows: TGCAGTGCTAGGGACGGGGGAAAATGGACTGAAGCTTTCTTT.

This clonotype has ten or more counts. The V call is TRBV2, the J call TRBJ1-2; 8 bases are shared with TRBD1. Germline V gene sequence: CDR1 SNHLY, CDR2 FYNNEI. The CDR3 has 14 amino acids. The V gene end was trimmed by 6 bases and the J gene end by 6 bases; junction bases not matched to a gene: 9. CDR3 sequence (DNA): TGTGCCAGCAGAGGTACCAGGGGGCAGGATGGCTACACCTTC. Encoded protein: CASRGTRGQDGYTF.

The chain carries TRBV15 and TRBJ1-1, with 9 positions matching TRBD1. The CDR3 extends over 18 amino acids. After removal of 0 bases from V and 3 bases from J, the junction contained 11 bases not matched to a gene. The germline CDR1 and CDR2 sequences are LNHNV and YYDKDF (reference sequence). CDR3 DNA: TGTGCCACCAGCAGAGACCCTACAGGGGGCGGGGGGGACACTGAAGCTTTCTTT. The encoded protein is CATSRDPTGGGGDTEAFF.

This clonotype was picked up many times. This chain uses TRBV12-5 with TRBJ1-2, with 7 bases identical to TRBD1. The CDR3 contains 15 residues. Germline trimming cut 2 bases from V and 4 bases from J; bases unmatched to any gene: 7. The germline CDR1 and CDR2 sequences are LGHNT and FRNRAP. CDR3 bases: TGTGCTAGTGGTTTGCCCACGGGACAGAGCTATGGCTACACCTTC. This encodes CASGLPTGQSYGYTF.

Comments on this clonotype: A much larger clone lies a single base off, so this may be a read error. The CDR3 region has the DNA TGTGCCAGCAGTACGGGACAGGGTGACAGTCAGACCCAGCATTTT. This encodes CASSTGQGDSQTQHF. The V call is TRBV6-1, the J call TRBJ1-5, with 9 bases matching TRBD1. CDR1 and CDR2 (germline): MNHNS, SASEGT. This CDR3 has 15 amino acids.

This clonotype was counted at least ten times. V and J are TRBV27 and TRBJ1-5, with a tentative D call TRBD1 (6 bases). Trimming pared 2 bases from V and 5 bases from J, leaving 13 bases between. The length of the CDR3 is 15 residues. CDR1 and CDR2 from the germline V gene are MNHEY and SMNVEV (reference sequence). The CDR3 loop reads CASSLEGTSYQPQHF. Written as DNA, the CDR3 is TGTGCCAGCAGTTTAGAAGGGACAAGTTATCAGCCCCAGCATTTT.